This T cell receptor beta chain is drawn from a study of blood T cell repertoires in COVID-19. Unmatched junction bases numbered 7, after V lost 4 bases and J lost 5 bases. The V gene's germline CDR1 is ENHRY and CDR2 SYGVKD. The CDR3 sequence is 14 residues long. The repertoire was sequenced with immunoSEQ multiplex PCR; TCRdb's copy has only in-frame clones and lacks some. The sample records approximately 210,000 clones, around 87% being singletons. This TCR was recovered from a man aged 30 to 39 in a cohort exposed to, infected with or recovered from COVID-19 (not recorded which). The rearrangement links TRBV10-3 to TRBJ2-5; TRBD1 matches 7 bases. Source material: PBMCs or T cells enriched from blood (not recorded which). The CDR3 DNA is TGTGCCATCAGTGTCCAGACAGGGTGGGAGACCCAGTACTTC. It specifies CAISVQTGWETQYF.